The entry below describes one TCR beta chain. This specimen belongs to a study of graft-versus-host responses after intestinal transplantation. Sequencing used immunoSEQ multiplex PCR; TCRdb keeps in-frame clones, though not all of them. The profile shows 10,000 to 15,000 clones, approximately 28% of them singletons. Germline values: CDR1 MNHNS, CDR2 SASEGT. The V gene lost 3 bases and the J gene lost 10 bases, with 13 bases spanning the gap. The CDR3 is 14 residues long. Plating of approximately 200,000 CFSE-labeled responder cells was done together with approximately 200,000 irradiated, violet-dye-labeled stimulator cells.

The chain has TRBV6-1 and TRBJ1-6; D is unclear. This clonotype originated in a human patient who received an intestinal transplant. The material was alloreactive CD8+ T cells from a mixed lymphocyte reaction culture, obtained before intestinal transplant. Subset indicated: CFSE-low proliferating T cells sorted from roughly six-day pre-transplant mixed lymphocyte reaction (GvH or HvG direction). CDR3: CASSESGPVSPLHF. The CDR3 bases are TGTGCCAGCAGTGAGTCAGGCCCAGTATCACCCCTCCACTTT.